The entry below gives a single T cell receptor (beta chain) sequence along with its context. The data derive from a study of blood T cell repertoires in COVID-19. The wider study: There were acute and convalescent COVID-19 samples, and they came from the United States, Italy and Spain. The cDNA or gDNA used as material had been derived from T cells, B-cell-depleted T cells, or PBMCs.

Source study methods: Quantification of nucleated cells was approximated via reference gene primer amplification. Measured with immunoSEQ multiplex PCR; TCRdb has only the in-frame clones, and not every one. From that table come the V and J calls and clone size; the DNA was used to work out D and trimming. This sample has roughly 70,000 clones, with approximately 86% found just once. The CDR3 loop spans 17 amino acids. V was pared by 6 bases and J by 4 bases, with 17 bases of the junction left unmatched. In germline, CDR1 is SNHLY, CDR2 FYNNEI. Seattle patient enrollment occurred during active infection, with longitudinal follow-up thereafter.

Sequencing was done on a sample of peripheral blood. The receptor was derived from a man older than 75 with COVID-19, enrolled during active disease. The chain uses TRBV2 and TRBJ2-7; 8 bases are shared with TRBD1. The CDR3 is CASRDGKGGQVGYEQYF. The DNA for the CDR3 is TGTGCCAGCAGGGACGGCAAAGGGGGACAGGTAGGGTACGAGCAGTACTTC.